The T cell receptor (beta chain) under discussion was sequenced for a study of T cell changes during pregnancy in multiple sclerosis. Profiled with immunoSEQ multiplex PCR; TCRdb holds only in-frame clones, not every one. Among fewer than 60,000 clones listed, 91% were seen once. CDR3 length: 13 amino acids. Trimming stripped 5 bases from V and 5 bases from J, with 12 bases between. Germline V CDR1 and CDR2: SEHNR, FQNEAQ (reference sequence). The genes are TRBV7-9 and TRBJ2-5; D might be TRBD1 (6 bases). The sequenced sample was CD8+ T cells from peripheral blood mononuclear cells, obtained after pregnancy. The sequence came from a female donor with multiple sclerosis, enrolled in a pregnancy study. CDR3 sequence (DNA): TGTGCCAGCAGCACGGGACATGAGGAGACCCAGTACTTC. Protein sequence: CASSTGHEETQYF.